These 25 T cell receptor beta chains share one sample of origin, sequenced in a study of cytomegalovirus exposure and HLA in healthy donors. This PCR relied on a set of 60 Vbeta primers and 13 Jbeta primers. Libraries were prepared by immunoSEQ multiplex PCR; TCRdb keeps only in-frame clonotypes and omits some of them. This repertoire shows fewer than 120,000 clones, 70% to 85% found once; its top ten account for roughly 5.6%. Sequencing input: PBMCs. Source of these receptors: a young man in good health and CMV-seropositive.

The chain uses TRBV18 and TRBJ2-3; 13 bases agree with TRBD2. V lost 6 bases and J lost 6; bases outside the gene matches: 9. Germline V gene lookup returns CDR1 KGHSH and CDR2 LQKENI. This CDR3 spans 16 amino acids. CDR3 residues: CASSFTSGGAWDTQYF. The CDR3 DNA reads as TGTGCCAGCTCGTTCACTAGCGGGGGGGCCTGGGATACGCAGTATTTT.

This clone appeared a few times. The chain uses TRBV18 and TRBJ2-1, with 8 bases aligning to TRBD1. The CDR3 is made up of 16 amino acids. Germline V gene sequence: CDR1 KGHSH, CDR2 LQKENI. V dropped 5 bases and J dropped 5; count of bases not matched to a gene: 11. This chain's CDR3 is CASSARDRLRDNEQFF. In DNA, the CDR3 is TGTGCCAGCTCAGCCCGGGACAGGCTAAGGGACAATGAGCAGTTCTTC. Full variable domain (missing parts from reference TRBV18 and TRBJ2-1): NAGVMQNPRHLVRRRGQEARLRCSPMKGHSHVYWYRQLPEEGLKFMVYLQKENIIDESGMPKERFSAEFPKEGPSILRIQQVVRGDSAAYFCASSARDRLRDNEQFFGPGTRLTVL.

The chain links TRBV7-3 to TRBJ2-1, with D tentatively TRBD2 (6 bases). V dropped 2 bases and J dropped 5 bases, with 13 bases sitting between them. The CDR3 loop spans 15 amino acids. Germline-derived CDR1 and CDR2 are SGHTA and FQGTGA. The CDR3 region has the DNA TGTGCCAGCAGCTTAGGCCCTAGCGCTAACAATGAGCAGTTCTTC. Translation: CASSLGPSANNEQFF.

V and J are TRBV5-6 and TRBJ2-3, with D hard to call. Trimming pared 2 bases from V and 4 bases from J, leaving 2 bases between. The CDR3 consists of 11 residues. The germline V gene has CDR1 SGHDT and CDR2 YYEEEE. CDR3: CASSFADTQYF. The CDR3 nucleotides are TGTGCCAGCAGCTTCGCAGATACGCAGTATTTT.

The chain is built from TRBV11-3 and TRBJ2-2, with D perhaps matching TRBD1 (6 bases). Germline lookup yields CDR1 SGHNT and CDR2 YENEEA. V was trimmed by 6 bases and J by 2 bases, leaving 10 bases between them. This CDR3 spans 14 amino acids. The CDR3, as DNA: TGTGCCAGCAGGCACAGGGTCAACACCGGGGAGCTGTTTTTT. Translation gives CASRHRVNTGELFF.

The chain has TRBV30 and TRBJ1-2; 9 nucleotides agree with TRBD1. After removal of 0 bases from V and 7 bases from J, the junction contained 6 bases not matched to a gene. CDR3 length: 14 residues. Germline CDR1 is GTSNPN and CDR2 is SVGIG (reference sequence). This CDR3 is CAWSVLNRGLGYTF. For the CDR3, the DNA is TGTGCCTGGAGTGTATTAAACAGGGGGCTTGGCTACACCTTC. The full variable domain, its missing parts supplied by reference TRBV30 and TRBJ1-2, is SQTIHQWPATLVQPVGSPLSLECTVEGTSNPNLYWYRQAAGRGLQLLFYSVGIGQISSEVPQNLSASRPQDRQFILSSKKLLLSDSGFYLCAWSVLNRGLGYTFGSGTRLTVV.

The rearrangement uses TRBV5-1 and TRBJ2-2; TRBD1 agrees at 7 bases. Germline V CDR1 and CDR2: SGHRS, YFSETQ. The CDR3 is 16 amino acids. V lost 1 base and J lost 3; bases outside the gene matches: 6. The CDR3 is CASSLIRQGYTGELFF. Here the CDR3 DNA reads TGCGCCAGCAGCTTGATTCGACAGGGCTACACCGGGGAGCTGTTTTTT.

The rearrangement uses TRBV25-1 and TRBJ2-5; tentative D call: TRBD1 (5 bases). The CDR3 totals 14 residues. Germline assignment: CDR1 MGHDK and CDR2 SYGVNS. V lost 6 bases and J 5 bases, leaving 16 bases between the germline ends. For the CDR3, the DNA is TGTGCCAGCAGCCCCGCCTTCAGGGCGGAGACCCAGTACTTC. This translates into CASSPAFRAETQYF.

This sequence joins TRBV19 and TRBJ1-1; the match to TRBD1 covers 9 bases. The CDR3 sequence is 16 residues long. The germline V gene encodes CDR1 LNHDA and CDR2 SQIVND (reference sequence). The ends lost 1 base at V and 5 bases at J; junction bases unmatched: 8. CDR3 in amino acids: CASSIALGQGVTEAFF. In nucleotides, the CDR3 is TGTGCCAGTAGTATAGCATTGGGACAGGGCGTTACTGAAGCTTTCTTT.

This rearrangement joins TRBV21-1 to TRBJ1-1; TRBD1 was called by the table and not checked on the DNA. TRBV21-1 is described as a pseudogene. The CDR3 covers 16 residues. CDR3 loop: CASISDRGRLNTEAFF. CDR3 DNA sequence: TGTGCCAGCATTTCTGACAGGGGGCGTTTGAACACTGAAGCTTTCTTT.

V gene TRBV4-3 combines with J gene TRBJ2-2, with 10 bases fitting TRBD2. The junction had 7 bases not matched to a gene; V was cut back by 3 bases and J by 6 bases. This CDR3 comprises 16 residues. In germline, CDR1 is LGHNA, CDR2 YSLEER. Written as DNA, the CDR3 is TGCGCCAGCAGCCAGCTAGCGGGGGAAAGCGCCGGGGAGCTGTTTTTT. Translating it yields CASSQLAGESAGELFF.

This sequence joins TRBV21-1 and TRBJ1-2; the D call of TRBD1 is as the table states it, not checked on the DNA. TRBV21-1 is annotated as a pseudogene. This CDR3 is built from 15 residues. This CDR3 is CASSRPTGGADGYTF. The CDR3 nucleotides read TGTGCCAGCAGCCGGCCGACAGGGGGCGCGGATGGCTACACCTTC.

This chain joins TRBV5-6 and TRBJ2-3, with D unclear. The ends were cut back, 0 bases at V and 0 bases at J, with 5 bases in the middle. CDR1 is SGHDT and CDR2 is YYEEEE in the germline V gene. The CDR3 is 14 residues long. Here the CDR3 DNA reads TGTGCCAGCAGCTTGGTGTTAAGCACAGATACGCAGTATTTT. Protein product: CASSLVLSTDTQYF. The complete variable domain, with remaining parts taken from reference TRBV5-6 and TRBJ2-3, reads DAGVTQSPTHLIKTRGQQVTLRCSPKSGHDTVSWYQQALGQGPQFIFQYYEEEERQRGNFPDRFSGHQFPNYSSELNVNALLLGDSALYLCASSLVLSTDTQYFGPGTRLTVL.

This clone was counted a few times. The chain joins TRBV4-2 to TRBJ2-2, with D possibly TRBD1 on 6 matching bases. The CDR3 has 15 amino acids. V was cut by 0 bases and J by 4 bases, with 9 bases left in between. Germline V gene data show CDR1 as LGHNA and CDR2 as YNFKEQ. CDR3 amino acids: CASSQDLGGTGELFF. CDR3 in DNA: TGTGCCAGCAGCCAAGATCTAGGGGGCACCGGGGAGCTGTTTTTT.

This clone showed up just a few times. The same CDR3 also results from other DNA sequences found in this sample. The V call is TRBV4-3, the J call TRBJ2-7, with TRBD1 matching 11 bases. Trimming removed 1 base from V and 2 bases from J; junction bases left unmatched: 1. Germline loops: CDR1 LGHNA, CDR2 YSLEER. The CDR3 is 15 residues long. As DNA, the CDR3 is TGCGCCAGCAGCCAAGGGGACAGGGGGACCTACGAGCAGTACTTC. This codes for CASSQGDRGTYEQYF.

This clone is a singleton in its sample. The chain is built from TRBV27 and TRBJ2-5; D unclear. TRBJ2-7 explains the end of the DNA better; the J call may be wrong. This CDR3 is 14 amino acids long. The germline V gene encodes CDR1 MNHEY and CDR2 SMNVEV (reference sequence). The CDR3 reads CASSLNDKVHEQYF. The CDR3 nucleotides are TGTGCCAGCAGTTTAAATGACAAAGTACACGAGCAGTACTTC.

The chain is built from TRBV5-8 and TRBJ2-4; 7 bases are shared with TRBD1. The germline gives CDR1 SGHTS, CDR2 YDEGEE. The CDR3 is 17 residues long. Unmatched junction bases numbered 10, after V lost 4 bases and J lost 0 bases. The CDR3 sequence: CASSAGTDFLAKNIQYF. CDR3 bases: TGTGCCAGCAGCGCCGGGACAGACTTTCTAGCCAAAAACATTCAGTACTTC.

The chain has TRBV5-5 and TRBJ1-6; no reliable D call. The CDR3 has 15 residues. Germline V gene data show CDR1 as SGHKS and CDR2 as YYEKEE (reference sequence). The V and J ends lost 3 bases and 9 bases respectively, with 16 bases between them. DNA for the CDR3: TGTGCCAGCAGCTCCCCAGTCTCGTTTGGTTCACCCCTCCACTTT. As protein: CASSSPVSFGSPLHF.

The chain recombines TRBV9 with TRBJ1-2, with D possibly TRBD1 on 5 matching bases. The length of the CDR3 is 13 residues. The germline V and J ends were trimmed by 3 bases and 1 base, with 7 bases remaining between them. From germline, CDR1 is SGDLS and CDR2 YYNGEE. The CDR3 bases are TGTGCCAGCAGCGGGGGGGTTAACTATGGCTACACCTTC. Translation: CASSGGVNYGYTF.

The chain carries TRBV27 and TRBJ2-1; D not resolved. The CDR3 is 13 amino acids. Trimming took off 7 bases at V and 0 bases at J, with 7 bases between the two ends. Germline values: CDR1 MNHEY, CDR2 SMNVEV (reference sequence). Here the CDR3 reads CASKSSSYNEQFF. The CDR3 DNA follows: TGTGCCAGCAAGAGTAGCTCCTACAATGAGCAGTTCTTC.

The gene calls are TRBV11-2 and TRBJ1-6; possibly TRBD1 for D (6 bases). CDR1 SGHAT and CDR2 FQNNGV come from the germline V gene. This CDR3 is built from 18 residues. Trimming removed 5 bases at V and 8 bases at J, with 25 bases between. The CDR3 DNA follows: TGTGCCAGCAGCCCCACCCGGACTGCGGGGGGCCGGTATTCACCCCTCCACTTT. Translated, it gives CASSPTRTAGGRYSPLHF.

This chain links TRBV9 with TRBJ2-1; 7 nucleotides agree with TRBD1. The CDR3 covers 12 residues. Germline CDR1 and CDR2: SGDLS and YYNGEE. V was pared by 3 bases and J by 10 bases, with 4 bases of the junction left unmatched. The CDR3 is CASSGRGSEQFF. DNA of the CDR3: TGTGCCAGCAGCGGCAGGGGGAGCGAGCAGTTCTTC.

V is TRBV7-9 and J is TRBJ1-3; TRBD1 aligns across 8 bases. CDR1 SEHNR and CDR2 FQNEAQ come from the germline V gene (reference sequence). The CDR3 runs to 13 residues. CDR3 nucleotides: TGTTCCGGCCAGGGGGCCTCTGGAAACACCATATATTTT. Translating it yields CSGQGASGNTIYF.

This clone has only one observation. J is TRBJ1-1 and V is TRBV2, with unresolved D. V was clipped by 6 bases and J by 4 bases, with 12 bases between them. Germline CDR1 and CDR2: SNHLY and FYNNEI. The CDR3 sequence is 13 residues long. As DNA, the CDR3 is TGTGCCAGCAGGGTGGAGTTGGGCACTGAAGCTTTCTTT. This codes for CASRVELGTEAFF.

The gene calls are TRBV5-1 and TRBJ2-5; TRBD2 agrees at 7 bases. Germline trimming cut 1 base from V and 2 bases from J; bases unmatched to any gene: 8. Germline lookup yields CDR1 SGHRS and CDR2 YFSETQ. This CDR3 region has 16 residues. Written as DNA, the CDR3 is TGCGCCAGCAGCTTGCCCGGGAAGCGGGGTCAAGAGACCCAGTACTTC. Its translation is CASSLPGKRGQETQYF.